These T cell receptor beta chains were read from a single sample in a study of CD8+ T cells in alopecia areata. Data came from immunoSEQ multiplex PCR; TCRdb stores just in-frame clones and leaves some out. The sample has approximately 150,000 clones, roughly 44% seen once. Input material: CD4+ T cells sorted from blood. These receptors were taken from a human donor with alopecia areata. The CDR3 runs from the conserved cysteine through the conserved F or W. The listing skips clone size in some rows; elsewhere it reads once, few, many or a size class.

CASNRLGGTEAFF TRBV2 few TRBJ1-1
CASSTVLGPSTDTQYF TRBV5-1 few TRBJ2-3
CSASPQQGYF TRBV20-1 - TRBJ2-7
CASLGQGPYNEQFF TRBV2 once TRBJ2-1
CAWSVPWIGELFF TRBV30 - TRBJ2-2
CASSSGQDNEKLFF TRBV6-5 - TRBJ1-4
CASSPGQDGYTF TRBV5-1 - TRBJ1-2
CASSSGTGGVEGYTF TRBV5-1 - TRBJ1-2
CAWSVLGRGSSYNEQFF TRBV30 - TRBJ2-1
CSVSGRQMNTEAFF TRBV29-1 - TRBJ1-1
CASSLIAGSSYNEQFF TRBV27 - TRBJ2-1
CASNRQPGGYGYTF TRBV19 few TRBJ1-2
CATSREGLRPGANVLTF TRBV15 - TRBJ2-6
CASSPTGTDEQYF TRBV28 - TRBJ2-7
CASRSQHLYGYTF TRBV27 - TRBJ1-2
CAISDNLGYEQYF TRBV10-3 few TRBJ2-7
CASSLVEGGTYEQYF TRBV11-3 - TRBJ2-7
CASSFGGPGETQYF TRBV5-1 - TRBJ2-5
CASSDMAYTDTQYF TRBV27 - TRBJ2-3
CASNRQEDTEAFF TRBV11-2 - TRBJ1-1
CASSSRLAEEQFF TRBV7-6 - TRBJ2-1
CASSWNRGTYGYTF TRBV6-5 - TRBJ1-2
CASRPQASDVLTF TRBV5-4 - TRBJ2-6
CASSFGTFNTEAFF TRBV6-5 - TRBJ1-1
CASTSSYNEQFF TRBV27 few TRBJ2-1
CASSLEGGRQETQYF TRBV5-4 - TRBJ2-5
CASSIDYTEAFF TRBV19 - TRBJ1-1
CASSKREGPRNEQFF TRBV21-1 few TRBJ2-1
CASRVGAGVDNEQFF TRBV5-1 - TRBJ2-1
CASSVRASGNNEQFF TRBV2 - TRBJ2-1
CASSRGPGELFF TRBV9 few TRBJ2-2
CAWSITSAGKAGYTF TRBV30 - TRBJ1-2
CASSLGAANEQFF TRBV5-1 few TRBJ2-1
CAWRIMNTEAFF TRBV30 - TRBJ1-1
CASSPGDGPRETQYF TRBV5-1 - TRBJ2-5
CASSLTGTTGELFF TRBV27 few TRBJ2-2
CAWSGWRADYNEQFF TRBV30 - TRBJ2-1
CASSLASGTGLFF TRBV5-1 - TRBJ2-1
CASSSQGAQETQYF TRBV5-1 - TRBJ2-5
CASSLGPSGNGNEQFF TRBV11-2 - TRBJ2-1
CASRQGNTEAFF TRBV5-1 - TRBJ1-1
CASSNSGANVLTF TRBV6-6 few TRBJ2-6
CAWSVQGRGGYTF TRBV30 - TRBJ1-2
CSVSAGYEQYF TRBV29-1 few TRBJ2-7
CASSALAGVTDTQYF TRBV7-3 - TRBJ2-3
CSGKAGVIETQYF TRBV29-1 - TRBJ2-5
CASSMLGDEQYF TRBV19 - TRBJ2-7
CASSLGWLGNTEAFF TRBV7-9 few TRBJ1-1
CSVVPTDRGHYEQYF TRBV29-1 - TRBJ2-7
CASHRTAGEYTGELFF TRBV19 few TRBJ2-2
CASSLPSGLSYNEQFF TRBV5-1 - TRBJ2-1
CASSWGLGQGFNEQFF TRBV5-1 - TRBJ2-1
CAWSVGGNTEAFF TRBV30 - TRBJ1-1